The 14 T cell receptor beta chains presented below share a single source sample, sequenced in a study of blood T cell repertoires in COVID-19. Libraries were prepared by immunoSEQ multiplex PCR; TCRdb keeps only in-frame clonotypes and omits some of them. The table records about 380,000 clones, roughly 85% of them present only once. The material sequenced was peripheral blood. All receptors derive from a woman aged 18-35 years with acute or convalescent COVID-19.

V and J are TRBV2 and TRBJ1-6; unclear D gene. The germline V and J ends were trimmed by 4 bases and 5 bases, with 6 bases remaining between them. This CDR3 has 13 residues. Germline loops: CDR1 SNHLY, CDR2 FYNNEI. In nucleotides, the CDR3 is TGTGCCAGCAGTGCCAGGAATAATTCACCCCTCCACTTT. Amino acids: CASSARNNSPLHF.

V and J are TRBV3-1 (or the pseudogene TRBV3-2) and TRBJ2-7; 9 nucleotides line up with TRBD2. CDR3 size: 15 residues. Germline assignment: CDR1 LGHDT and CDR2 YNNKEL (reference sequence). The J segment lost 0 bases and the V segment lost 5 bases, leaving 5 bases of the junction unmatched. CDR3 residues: CASSLPGLASYEQYF. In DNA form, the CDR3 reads TGTGCCAGCAGCTTACCGGGACTAGCCTCCTACGAGCAGTACTTC.

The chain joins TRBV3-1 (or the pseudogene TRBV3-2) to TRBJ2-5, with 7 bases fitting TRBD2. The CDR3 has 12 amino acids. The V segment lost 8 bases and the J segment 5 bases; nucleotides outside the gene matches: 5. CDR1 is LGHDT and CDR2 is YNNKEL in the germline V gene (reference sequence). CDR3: CASEAGRETQYF. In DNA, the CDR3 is TGTGCCAGCGAAGCGGGAAGGGAGACCCAGTACTTC.

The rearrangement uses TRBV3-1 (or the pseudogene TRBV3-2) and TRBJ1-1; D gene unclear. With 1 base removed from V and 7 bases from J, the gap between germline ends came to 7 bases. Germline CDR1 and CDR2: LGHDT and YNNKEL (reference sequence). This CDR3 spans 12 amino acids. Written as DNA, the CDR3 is TGTGCCAGCAGCCAAGCCCGGGGTGAAGCTTTCTTT. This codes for CASSQARGEAFF.

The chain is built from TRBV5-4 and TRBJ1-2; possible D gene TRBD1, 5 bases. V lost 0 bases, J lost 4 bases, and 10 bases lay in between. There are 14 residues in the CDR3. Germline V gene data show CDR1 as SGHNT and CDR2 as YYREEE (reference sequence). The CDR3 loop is CASSLGQTLYGYTF. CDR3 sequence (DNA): TGTGCCAGCAGCTTGGGACAGACCCTCTATGGCTACACCTTC.

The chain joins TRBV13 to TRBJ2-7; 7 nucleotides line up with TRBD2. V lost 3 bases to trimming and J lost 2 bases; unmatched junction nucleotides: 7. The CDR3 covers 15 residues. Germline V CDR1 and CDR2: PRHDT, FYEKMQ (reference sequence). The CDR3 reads CASSFASGTAYEQYF. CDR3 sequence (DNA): TGTGCCAGCAGCTTTGCAAGCGGGACTGCCTACGAGCAGTACTTC.

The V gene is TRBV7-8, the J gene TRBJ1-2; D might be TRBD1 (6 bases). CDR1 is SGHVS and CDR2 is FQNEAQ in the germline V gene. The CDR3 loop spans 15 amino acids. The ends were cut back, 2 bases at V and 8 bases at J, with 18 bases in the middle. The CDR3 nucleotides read TGTGCCAGCAGCTTATCCTCAGGGGCTCGAGAGGGCTACACCTTC. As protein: CASSLSSGAREGYTF.

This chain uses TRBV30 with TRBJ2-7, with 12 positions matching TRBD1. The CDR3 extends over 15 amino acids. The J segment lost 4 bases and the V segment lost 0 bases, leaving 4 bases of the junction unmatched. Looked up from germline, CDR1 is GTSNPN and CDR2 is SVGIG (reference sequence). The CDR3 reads CAWSVRDRGRYEQYF. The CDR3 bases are TGTGCCTGGAGTGTGCGGGACAGGGGGCGATACGAGCAGTACTTC.

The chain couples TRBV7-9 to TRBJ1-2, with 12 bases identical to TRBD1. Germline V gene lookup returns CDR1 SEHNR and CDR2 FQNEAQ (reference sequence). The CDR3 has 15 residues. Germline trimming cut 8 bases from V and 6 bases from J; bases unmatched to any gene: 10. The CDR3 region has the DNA TGTGCCAGCCTAAGGGTGGGACAGGGGGCCCATGGCTACACCTTC. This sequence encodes CASLRVGQGAHGYTF.

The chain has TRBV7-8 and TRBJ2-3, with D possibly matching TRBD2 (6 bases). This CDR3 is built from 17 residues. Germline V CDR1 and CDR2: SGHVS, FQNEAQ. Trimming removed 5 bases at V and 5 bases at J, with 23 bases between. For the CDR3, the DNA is TGTGCCAGCAGCCCAGAGGGGTCTGTTCACGGGGGAGATACGCAGTATTTT. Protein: CASSPEGSVHGGDTQYF.

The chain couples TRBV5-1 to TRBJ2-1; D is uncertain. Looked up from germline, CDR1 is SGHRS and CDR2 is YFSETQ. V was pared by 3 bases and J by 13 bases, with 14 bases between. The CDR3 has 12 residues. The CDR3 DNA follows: TGCGCCAGCAGCTCTGAGGCGCCCTTACAGTTCTTC. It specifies CASSSEAPLQFF. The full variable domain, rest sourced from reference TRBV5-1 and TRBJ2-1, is KAGVTQTPRYLIKTRGQQVTLSCSPISGHRSVSWYQQTPGQGLQFLFEYFSETQRNKGNFPGRFSGRQFSNSRSEMNVSTLELGDSALYLCASSSEAPLQFFGPGTRLTVL.

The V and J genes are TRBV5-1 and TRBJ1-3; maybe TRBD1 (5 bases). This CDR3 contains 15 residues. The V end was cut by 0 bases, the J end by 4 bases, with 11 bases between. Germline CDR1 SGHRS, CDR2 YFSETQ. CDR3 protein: CASSLGQTQGNTIYF. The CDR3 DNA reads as TGCGCCAGCAGCTTGGGACAGACTCAGGGAAACACCATATATTTT.

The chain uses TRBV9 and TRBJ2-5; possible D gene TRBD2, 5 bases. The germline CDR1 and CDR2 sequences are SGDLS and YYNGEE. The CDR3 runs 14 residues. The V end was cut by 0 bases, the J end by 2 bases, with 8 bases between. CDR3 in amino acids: CASSVGPGQETQYF. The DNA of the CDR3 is TGTGCCAGCAGCGTAGGACCGGGACAAGAGACCCAGTACTTC.

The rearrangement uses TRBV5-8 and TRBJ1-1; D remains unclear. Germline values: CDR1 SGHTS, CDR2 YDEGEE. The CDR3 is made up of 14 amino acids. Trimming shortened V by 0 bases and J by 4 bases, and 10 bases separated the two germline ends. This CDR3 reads CASSLAFPGTEAFF. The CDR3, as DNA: TGTGCCAGCAGCTTGGCGTTCCCGGGCACTGAAGCTTTCTTT.